This is a list of T cell receptor beta chains from one sample in a study of a mutant IDH1 vaccine in newly diagnosed glioma. Sequenced by immunoSEQ multiplex PCR; TCRdb stores in-frame clones only, minus some. Among about 24,000 clones listed, approximately 89% were seen once. The input for sequencing was PBMCs, taken from a glioma patient treated with radiotherapy, temozolomide or both. The receptors were sampled from a man aged 30-40 years with glioma. CDR3s include the opening cysteine and the closing phenylalanine or tryptophan. Each record gives: V gene, clone size, J gene, D gene, CDR3 DNA, CDR3 protein. The D gene is left open where the match is weak. Expanded clones are given a class, and other clones once, few, many or no size at all.

TRBV7-2	NA	TRBJ1-2	TRBD1	TGTGCCAGCAGCTCCACAGGGGCTAACTATGGCTACACCTTC	CASSSTGANYGYTF
TRBV12-5	once	TRBJ2-1	TRBD2	TGTGCTAGTGGTTTGGTTAGGCCTAGCGGGCTTAGGTATGAGCAGTTCTTC	CASGLVRPSGLRYEQFF
TRBV23-1	NA	TRBJ2-6	NA	TGCGCCAGCAGTCAAGGGGTCCGCTCTGGGGCCAACGTCCTGACTTTC	CASSQGVRSGANVLTF
TRBV20-1	NA	TRBJ1-1	NA	TGCAGTGCTGTACTCCTAGAAGAAGCTTTCTTT	CSAVLLEEAFF
TRBV30	once	TRBJ1-2	NA	TGTGCCTGGAGTGTAATCCTCGGGAATGGCTACACCTTC	CAWSVILGNGYTF
TRBV11-1	NA	TRBJ2-1	TRBD2	TGTGCCAGCAGCTCCAGGACTAGTTTGGGAAATGAGCAGTTCTTC	CASSSRTSLGNEQFF
TRBV2	NA	TRBJ2-7	TRBD1	TGTGCCAGCAGTGAACGGGGACAGATCTACGAGCAGTACTTC	CASSERGQIYEQYF
TRBV6-5	NA	TRBJ1-6	NA	TGTGCCAGCAGTACCGACCATTCACCCCTCCACTTT	CASSTDHSPLHF
TRBV10-3	NA	TRBJ1-4	TRBD1	TGTGCCATCAGTGAAACAGGGGGTGAAAAACTGTTTTTT	CAISETGGEKLFF
TRBV18	NA	TRBJ1-2	NA	TGTGCCAGCTCACCACGGGGGGGCGCGGACTATGGCTACACCTTC	CASSPRGGADYGYTF
TRBV7-6	NA	TRBJ2-2	NA	TGTGCCAGCAGCCTAGATAGCGGCGGGGAGCTGTTTTTT	CASSLDSGGELFF
TRBV5-1	NA	TRBJ1-3	NA	TGCGCCAGCAGCTTGTCGGCGGACAGAGGAAACACCATATATTTT	CASSLSADRGNTIYF
TRBV4-2	NA	TRBJ2-1	TRBD2	TGTGCCAGCAGCCAAGATCGACTAGCGGGTTCGGATGAGCAGTTCTTC	CASSQDRLAGSDEQFF
TRBV5-6	once	TRBJ1-4	TRBD1	TGTGCCAGCAGCGACGGACAGGGGGCTTATAATGAAAAACTGTTTTTT	CASSDGQGAYNEKLFF
TRBV2	once	TRBJ1-1	NA	TGTGCCAGCAGTGATCCAGGGGCCACTGAAGCTTTCTTT	CASSDPGATEAFF
TRBV25-1	NA	TRBJ1-1	NA	TGTGCCAGCAGTGAATTAGGGGTTGTAAGCACTGAAGCTTTCTTT	CASSELGVVSTEAFF
TRBV27	NA	TRBJ2-1	TRBD1	TGTGCCAGCAGTTTCAGGGGGCCGAGCTCCTACAATGAGCAGTTCTTC	CASSFRGPSSYNEQFF
TRBV2	NA	TRBJ1-5	TRBD1	TGTGCCAGCAGTCGACAGGGGGCAAGCAATCAGCCCCAGCATTTT	CASSRQGASNQPQHF
TRBV4-1	NA	TRBJ2-7	TRBD2	TGCGCCAGCAGCCGGACTAGCGGGAACAACGAGCAGTACTTC	CASSRTSGNNEQYF
TRBV5-1	NA	TRBJ2-2	NA	TGCGCCAGCAGCTGGCTAACGAACACCGGGGAGCTGTTTTTT	CASSWLTNTGELFF
TRBV2	NA	TRBJ2-3	NA	TGTGCCAGCAGTGGGGCTCCCGTGGGCACAGATACGCAGTATTTT	CASSGAPVGTDTQYF
TRBV5-6	NA	TRBJ2-4	TRBD1	TGTGCCAGCAGCACTCACAGGGGCGCAAACATTCAGTACTTC	CASSTHRGANIQYF
TRBV5-1	NA	TRBJ1-2	NA	TGCGCCAGCAGCTATGGACGGGGAGATGGCTACACCTTC	CASSYGRGDGYTF
TRBV19	NA	TRBJ1-5	NA	TGTGCCAGTAGTATAGTCGGCGATCAGCCCCAGCATTTT	CASSIVGDQPQHF
TRBV5-5	NA	TRBJ1-5	TRBD1	TGTGCCAGCAGCTTCGACAGGGGGTTCCGGCCCCAGCATTTT	CASSFDRGFRPQHF
TRBV30	NA	TRBJ1-2	NA	TGTGCCTGGAGTGGGGACTTTCCTAACTATGGCTACACCTTC	CAWSGDFPNYGYTF